The next 8 T cell receptor beta chains were all read from a single sample in a study of control samples from healthy donors and cancer patients. Produced via immunoSEQ multiplex PCR; TCRdb's table is partial and in-frame only. This table holds about 120,000 clones, approximately 90% found once. The sequenced sample consisted of blood. The source of these receptors is a woman aged 70-85 years in good health.

The rearrangement joins TRBV2 to TRBJ2-7, with 7 bases aligning to TRBD1. The CDR3 covers 17 residues. The germline gives CDR1 SNHLY, CDR2 FYNNEI. V lost 3 bases to trimming and J lost 2 bases; unmatched junction nucleotides: 13. CDR3 DNA: TGTGCCAGCAGTGAGCCCTTCGGTGGGACAGTGACCTACGAGCAGTACTTC. This translates into CASSEPFGGTVTYEQYF.

This chain links TRBV9 with TRBJ1-4, with D unresolved. The germline gives CDR1 SGDLS, CDR2 YYNGEE. Trimming removed 4 bases at V and 4 bases at J, with 8 bases between. The CDR3 spans 13 residues. CDR3 loop: CASSPTNNEKLFF. The DNA of the CDR3 is TGTGCCAGCAGCCCGACAAATAATGAAAAACTGTTTTTT.

The rearrangement joins TRBV27 to TRBJ1-2; no firm D call. Looked up from germline, CDR1 is MNHEY and CDR2 is SMNVEV (reference sequence). V lost 3 bases and J lost 7, with 12 bases in between. The CDR3 has 13 amino acids. CDR3 protein: CASSFNAYSGYTF. CDR3 coding DNA: TGTGCCAGCAGTTTTAATGCGTACTCTGGCTACACCTTC.

The chain is built from TRBV9 and TRBJ2-3; TRBD2 is a possible D gene (6 bases). The CDR3 sequence is 17 residues long. With 2 bases removed from V and 0 bases from J, the gap between germline ends came to 16 bases. In germline, CDR1 is SGDLS, CDR2 YYNGEE. This chain's CDR3 is CASSVNRGGASTDTQYF. CDR3 bases: TGTGCCAGCAGCGTCAATCGGGGCGGGGCTAGCACAGATACGCAGTATTTT. The full variable domain, in which reference TRBV9 and TRBJ2-3 provide the parts outside the CDR3, is DSGVTQTPKHLITATGQRVTLRCSPRSGDLSVYWYQQSLDQGLQFLIQYYNGEERAKGNILERFSAQQFPDLHSELNLSSLELGDSALYFCASSVNRGGASTDTQYFGPGTRLTVL.

Only one count was recorded for this clone. The rearrangement links TRBV7-2 to TRBJ2-2; 8 bases fit TRBD2. V dropped 1 base and J dropped 6; count of bases not matched to a gene: 1. CDR3 size: 14 residues. The germline CDR1 and CDR2 sequences are SGHTA and FQGNSA. CDR3 sequence: CASSLVRGAGELFF. CDR3 DNA sequence: TGTGCCAGCAGCTTAGTGCGGGGGGCCGGGGAGCTGTTTTTT.

The chain uses TRBV10-1 and TRBJ2-1; D gene uncertain. CDR3 length: 13 amino acids. From germline, CDR1 is WNHNN and CDR2 SYGVQD (reference sequence). The germline V and J ends were trimmed by 10 bases and 5 bases, with 15 bases remaining between them. This CDR3 reads CATRASLNNEQFF. CDR3 nucleotide sequence: TGCGCCACCCGGGCTAGTCTGAACAATGAGCAGTTCTTC.

The J gene is TRBJ1-4, the V gene TRBV7-9; 7 bases agree with TRBD1. J lost 6 bases, V lost 1 base, and 2 bases had no gene match. Germline loops: CDR1 SEHNR, CDR2 FQNEAQ (reference sequence). The length of the CDR3 is 14 residues. The CDR3 is CASSLGGGDEKLFF. CDR3 nucleotides: TGTGCCAGCAGCTTAGGAGGGGGCGATGAAAAACTGTTTTTT.

The rearrangement joins TRBV21-1 to TRBJ2-1; TRBD1 is the table's D call, not checked against the DNA. TRBV21-1 is an annotated pseudogene. The CDR3 has 13 residues. CDR3 in amino acids: CARTGSPYNEQFF. CDR3 in DNA: TGTGCCAGGACAGGGTCTCCCTACAATGAGCAGTTCTTC.